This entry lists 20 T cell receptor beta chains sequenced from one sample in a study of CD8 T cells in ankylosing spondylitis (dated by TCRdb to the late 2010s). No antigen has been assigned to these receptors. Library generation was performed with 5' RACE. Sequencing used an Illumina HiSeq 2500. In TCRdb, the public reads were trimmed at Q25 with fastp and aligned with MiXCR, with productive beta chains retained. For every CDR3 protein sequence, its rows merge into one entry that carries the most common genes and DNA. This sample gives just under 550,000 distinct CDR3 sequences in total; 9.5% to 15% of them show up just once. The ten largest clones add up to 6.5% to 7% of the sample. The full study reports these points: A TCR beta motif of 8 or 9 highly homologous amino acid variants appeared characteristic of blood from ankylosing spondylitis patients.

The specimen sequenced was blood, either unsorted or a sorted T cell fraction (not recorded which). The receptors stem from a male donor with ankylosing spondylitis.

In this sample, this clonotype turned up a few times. CDR3 amino acids: CATSRGEAFPDTQYF. The CDR3 DNA reads as TGTGCCACCAGCAGAGGAGAGGCTTTCCCAGATACGCAGTATTTT. The chain uses TRBV15 and TRBJ2-3, with D unclear. This CDR3 is built from 15 residues. Germline V lookup: CDR1 LNHNV, CDR2 YYDKDF (reference sequence). V was trimmed by 1 base and J by 4 bases, leaving 12 bases between them.

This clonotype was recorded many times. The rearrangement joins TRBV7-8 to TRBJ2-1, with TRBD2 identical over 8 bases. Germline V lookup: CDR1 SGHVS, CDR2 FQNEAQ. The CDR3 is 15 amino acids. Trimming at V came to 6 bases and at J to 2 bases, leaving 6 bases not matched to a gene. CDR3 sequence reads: CASRPSGLAYNEQFF. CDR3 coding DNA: TGTGCCAGCAGGCCTAGCGGGCTGGCCTACAATGAGCAGTTCTTC.

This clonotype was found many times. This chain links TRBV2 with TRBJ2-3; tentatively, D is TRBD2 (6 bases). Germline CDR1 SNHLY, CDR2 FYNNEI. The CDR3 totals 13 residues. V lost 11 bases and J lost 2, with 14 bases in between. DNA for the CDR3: TGTGCCCACGGAGGGGAGACCACAGATACGCAGTATTTT. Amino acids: CAHGGETTDTQYF.

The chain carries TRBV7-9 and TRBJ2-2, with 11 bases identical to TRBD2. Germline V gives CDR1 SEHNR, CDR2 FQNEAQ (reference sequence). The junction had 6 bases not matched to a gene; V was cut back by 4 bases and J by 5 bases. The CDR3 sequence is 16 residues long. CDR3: CASSSIGTSGTGELFF. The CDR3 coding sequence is TGTGCCAGCAGCTCGATTGGGACTAGCGGAACCGGGGAGCTGTTTTTT.

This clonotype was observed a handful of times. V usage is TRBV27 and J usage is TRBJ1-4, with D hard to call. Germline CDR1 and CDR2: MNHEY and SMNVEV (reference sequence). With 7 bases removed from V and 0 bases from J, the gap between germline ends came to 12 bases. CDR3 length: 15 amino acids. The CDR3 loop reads CASTQRRSTNEKLFF. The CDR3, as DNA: TGTGCCAGCACCCAAAGACGATCAACTAATGAAAAACTGTTTTTT.

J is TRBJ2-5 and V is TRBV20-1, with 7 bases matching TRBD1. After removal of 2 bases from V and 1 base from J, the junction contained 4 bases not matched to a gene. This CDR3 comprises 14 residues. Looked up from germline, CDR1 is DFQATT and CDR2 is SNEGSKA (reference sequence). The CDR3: CSARRTGPQETQYF. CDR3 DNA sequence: TGCAGTGCTAGAAGGACAGGCCCCCAAGAGACCCAGTACTTC.

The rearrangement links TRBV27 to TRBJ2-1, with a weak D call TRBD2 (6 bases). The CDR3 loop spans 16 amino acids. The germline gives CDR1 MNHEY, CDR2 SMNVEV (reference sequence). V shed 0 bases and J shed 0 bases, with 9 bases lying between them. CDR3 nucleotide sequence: TGTGCCAGCAGTTTATCGGCCGGGAGCTCCTACAATGAGCAGTTCTTC. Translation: CASSLSAGSSYNEQFF.

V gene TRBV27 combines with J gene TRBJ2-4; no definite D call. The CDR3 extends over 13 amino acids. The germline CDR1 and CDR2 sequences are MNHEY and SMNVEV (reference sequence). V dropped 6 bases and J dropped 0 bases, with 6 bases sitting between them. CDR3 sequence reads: CASSNLAKNIQYF. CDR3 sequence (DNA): TGTGCCAGCAGCAATCTAGCCAAAAACATTCAGTACTTC.

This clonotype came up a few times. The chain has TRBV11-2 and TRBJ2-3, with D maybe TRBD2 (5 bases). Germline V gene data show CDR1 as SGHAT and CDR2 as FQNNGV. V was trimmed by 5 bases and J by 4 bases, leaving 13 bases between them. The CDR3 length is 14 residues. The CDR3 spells CASSPLGGSDTQYF. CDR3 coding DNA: TGTGCCAGCAGCCCTTTAGGAGGATCAGATACGCAGTATTTT.

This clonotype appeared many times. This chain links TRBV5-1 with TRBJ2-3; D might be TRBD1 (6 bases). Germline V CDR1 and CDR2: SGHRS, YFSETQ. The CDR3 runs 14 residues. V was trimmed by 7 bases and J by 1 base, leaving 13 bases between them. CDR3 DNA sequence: TGCGCCAGCGATAGGGGGTACGGCACAGATACGCAGTATTTT. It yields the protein CASDRGYGTDTQYF.

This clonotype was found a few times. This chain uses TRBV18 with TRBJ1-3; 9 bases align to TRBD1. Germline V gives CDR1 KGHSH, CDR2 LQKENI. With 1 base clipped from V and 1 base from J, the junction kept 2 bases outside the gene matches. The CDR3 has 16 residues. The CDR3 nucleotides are TGTGCCAGCTCACCACTGACAGGGGGATCTGGAAACACCATATATTTT. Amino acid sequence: CASSPLTGGSGNTIYF.

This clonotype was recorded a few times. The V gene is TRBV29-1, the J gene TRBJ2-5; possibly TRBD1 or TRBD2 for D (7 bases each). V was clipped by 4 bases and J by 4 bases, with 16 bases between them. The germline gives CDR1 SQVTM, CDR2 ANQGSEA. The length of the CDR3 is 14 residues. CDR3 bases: TGCAGCGTTGTGGTCAGGGGGACTATAGAGACCCAGTACTTC. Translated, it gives CSVVVRGTIETQYF.

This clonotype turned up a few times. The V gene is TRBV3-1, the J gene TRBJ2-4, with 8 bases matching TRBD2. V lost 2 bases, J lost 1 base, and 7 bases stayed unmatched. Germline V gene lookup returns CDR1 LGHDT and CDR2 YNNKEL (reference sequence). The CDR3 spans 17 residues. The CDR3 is CASSQLSGIRAKNIQYF. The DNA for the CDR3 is TGTGCCAGCAGCCAACTTAGCGGGATCCGGGCCAAAAACATTCAGTACTTC.

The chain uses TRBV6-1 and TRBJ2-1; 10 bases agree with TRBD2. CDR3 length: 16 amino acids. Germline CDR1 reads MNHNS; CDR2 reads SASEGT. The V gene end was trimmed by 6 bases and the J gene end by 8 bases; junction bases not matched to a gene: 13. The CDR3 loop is CASSPPLAGANYEQFF. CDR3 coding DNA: TGTGCCAGCAGCCCTCCCCTAGCGGGAGCTAACTATGAGCAGTTCTTC.

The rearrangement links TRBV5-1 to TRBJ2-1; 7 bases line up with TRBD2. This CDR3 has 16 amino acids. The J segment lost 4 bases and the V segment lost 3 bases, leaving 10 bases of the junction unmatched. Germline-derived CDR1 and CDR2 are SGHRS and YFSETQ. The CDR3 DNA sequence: TGCGCCAGCAGCTCCGGGGTGGGACTAAAATACAATGAGCAGTTCTTC. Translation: CASSSGVGLKYNEQFF.

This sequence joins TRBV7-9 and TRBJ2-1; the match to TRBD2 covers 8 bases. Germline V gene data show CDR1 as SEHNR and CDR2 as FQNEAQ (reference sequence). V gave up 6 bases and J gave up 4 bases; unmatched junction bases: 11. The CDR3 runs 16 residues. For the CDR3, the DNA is TGTGCCAGCAGTCCCCAGTTAGCGGGACCTTACAATGAGCAGTTCTTC. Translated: CASSPQLAGPYNEQFF.

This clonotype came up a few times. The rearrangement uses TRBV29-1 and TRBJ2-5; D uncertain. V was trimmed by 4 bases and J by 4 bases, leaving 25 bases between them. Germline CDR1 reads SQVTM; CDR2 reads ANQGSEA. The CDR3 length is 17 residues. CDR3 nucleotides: TGCAGCGTTGGAATGGCGTGGGGAAGCGTGGATGGAGAGACCCAGTACTTC. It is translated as CSVGMAWGSVDGETQYF.

This CDR3 is CASSGGTPTNEQFF. The CDR3 DNA is TGTGCCAGCAGCGGTGGGACCCCAACCAATGAGCAGTTCTTC. This sequence joins TRBV6-1 and TRBJ2-1; D is possibly TRBD1 or TRBD2 (5 bases each). The V end lost 6 bases, the J end lost 6 bases, and 15 bases lay between the germline ends. Looked up from germline, CDR1 is MNHNS and CDR2 is SASEGT. The CDR3 has 14 residues.

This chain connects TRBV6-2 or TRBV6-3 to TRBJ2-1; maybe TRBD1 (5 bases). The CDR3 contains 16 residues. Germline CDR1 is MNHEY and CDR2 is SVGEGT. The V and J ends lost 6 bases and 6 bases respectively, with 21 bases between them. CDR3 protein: CASRERKGGAINEQFF. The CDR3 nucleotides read TGTGCCAGCAGGGAGAGAAAGGGTGGGGCAATCAATGAGCAGTTCTTC.

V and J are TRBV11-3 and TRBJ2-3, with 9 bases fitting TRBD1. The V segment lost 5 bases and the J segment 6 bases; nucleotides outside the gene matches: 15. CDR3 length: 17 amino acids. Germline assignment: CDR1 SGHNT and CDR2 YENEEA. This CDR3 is CASSGVNRDRAPDTQYF. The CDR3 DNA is TGTGCCAGCAGCGGTGTAAACCGGGACAGGGCGCCGGATACGCAGTATTTT.